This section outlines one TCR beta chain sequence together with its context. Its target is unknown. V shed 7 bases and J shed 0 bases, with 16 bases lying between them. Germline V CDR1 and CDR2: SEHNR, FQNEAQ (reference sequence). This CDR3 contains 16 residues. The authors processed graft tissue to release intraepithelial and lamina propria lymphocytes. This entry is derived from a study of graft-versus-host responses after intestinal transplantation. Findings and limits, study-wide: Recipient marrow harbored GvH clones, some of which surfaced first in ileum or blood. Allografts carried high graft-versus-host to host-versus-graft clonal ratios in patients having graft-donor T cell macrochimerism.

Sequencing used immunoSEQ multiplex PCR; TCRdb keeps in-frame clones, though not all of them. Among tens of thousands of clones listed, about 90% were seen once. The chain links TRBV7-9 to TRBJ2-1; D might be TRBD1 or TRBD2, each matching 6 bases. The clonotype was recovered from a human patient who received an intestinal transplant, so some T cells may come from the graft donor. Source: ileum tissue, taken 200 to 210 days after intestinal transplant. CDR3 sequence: CASTQRGAVSYNEQFF. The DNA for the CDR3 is TGTGCCAGCACCCAGAGGGGGGCCGTCTCCTACAATGAGCAGTTCTTC.